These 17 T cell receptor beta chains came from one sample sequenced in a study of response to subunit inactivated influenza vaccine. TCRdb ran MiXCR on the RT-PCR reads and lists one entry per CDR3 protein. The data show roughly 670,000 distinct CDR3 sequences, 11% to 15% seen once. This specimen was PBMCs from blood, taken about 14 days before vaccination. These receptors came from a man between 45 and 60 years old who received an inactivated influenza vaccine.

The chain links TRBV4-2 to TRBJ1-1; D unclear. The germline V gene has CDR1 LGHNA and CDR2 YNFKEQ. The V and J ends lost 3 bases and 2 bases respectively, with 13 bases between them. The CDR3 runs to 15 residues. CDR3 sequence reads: CASSHLTGSNTEAFF. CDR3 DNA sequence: TGTGCCAGCAGCCATCTCACGGGAAGCAACACTGAAGCTTTCTTT.

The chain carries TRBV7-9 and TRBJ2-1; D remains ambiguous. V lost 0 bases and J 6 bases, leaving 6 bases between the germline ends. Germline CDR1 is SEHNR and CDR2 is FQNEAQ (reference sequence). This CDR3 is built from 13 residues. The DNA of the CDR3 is TGTGCCAGCAGCTTAGCGTCCCGCAATGAGCAGTTCTTC. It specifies CASSLASRNEQFF.

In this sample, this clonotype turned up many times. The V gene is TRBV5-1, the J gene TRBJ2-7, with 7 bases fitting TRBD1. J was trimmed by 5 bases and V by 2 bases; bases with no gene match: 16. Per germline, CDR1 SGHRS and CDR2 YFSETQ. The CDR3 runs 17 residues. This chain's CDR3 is CASSFLGAGTASHEQYF. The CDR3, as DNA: TGCGCCAGCAGCTTTTTAGGAGCCGGGACAGCAAGCCACGAGCAGTACTTC.

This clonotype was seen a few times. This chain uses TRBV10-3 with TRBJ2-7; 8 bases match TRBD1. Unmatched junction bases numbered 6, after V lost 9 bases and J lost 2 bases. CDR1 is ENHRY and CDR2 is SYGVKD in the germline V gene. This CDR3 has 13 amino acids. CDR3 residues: CAIMDRETYEQYF. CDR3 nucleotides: TGTGCCATTATGGACAGGGAGACCTACGAGCAGTACTTC.

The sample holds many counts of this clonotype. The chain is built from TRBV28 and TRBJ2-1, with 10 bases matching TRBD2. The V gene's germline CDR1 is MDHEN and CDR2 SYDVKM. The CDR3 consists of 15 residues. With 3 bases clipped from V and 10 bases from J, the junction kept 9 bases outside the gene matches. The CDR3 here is CASSFMGLAIREQFF. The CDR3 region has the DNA TGTGCCAGCAGTTTCATGGGACTAGCGATTAGGGAGCAGTTCTTC. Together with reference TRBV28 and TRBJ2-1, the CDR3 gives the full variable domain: DVKVTQSSRYLVKRTGEKVFLECVQDMDHENMFWYRQDPGLGLRLIYFSYDVKMKEKGDIPEGYSVSREKKERFSLILESASTNQTSMYLCASSFMGLAIREQFFGPGTRLTVL.

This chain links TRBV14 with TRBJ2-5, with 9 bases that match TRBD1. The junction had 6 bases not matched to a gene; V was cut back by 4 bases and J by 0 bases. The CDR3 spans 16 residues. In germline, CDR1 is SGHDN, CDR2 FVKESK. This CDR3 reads CASSLQGAKYQETQYF. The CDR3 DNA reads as TGTGCCAGCAGCCTACAGGGGGCAAAGTACCAAGAGACCCAGTACTTC.

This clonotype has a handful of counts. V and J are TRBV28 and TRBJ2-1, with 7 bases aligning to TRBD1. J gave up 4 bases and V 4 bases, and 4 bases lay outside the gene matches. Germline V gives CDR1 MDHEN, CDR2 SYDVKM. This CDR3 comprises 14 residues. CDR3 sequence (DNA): TGTGCCAGCAGTTCTCCGGGACAGTACAATGAGCAGTTCTTC. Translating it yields CASSSPGQYNEQFF.

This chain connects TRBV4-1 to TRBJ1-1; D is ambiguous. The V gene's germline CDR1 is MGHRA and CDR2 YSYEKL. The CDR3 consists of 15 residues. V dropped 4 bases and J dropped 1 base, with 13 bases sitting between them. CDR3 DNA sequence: TGCGCCAGCAGCCTCGCTGCGGACGGGAACACTGAAGCTTTCTTT. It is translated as CASSLAADGNTEAFF.

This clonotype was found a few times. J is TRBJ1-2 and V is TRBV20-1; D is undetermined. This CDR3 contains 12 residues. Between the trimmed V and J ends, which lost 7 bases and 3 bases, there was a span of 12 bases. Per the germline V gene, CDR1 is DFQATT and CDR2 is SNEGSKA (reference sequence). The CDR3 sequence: CSVERTDYGYTF. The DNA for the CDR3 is TGCAGTGTCGAGCGGACCGACTATGGCTACACCTTC.

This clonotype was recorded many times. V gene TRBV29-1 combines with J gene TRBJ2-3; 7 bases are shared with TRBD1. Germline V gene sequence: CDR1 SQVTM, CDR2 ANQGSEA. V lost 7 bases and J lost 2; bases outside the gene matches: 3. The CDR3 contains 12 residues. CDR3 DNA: TGCAGCGGTGGGACAGCCACAGATACGCAGTATTTT. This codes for CSGGTATDTQYF.

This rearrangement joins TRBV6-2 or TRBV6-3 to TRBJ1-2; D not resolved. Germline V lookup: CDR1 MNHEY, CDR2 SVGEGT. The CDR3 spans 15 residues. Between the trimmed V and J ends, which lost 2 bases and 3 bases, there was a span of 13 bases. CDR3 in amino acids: CASSYSGNLHYGYTF. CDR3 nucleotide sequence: TGTGCCAGCAGTTACAGTGGTAACCTCCACTATGGCTACACCTTC.

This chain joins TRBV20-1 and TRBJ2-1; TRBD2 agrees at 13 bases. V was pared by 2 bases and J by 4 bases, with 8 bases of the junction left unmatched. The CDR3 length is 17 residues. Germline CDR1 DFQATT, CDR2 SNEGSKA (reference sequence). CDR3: CSARTSGRALLYNEQFF. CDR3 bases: TGCAGTGCTAGAACTAGCGGGAGGGCCCTACTTTACAATGAGCAGTTCTTC.

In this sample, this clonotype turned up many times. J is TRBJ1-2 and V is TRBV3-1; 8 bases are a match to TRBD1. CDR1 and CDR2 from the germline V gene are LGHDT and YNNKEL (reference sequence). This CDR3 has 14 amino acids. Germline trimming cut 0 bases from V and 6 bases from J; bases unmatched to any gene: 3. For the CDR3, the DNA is TGTGCCAGCAGCCAAGAGGCAGGGGGCCATGGCTACACCTTC. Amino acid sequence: CASSQEAGGHGYTF. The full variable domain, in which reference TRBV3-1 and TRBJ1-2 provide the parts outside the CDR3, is DTAVSQTPKYLVTQMGNDKSIKCEQNLGHDTMYWYKQDSKKFLKIMFSYNNKELIINETVPNRFSPKSPDKAHLNLHINSLELGDSAVYFCASSQEAGGHGYTFGSGTRLTVV.

The CDR3 nucleotides are TGCAGTGCTGGATTAGCGGGAGGTGCGGACGAGCAGTACTTC. Its translation: CSAGLAGGADEQYF. The chain recombines TRBV20-1 with TRBJ2-7; 10 nucleotides line up with TRBD2. V was pared by 5 bases and J by 5 bases, with 9 bases of the junction left unmatched. This CDR3 has 14 residues. The germline V gene has CDR1 DFQATT and CDR2 SNEGSKA (reference sequence).

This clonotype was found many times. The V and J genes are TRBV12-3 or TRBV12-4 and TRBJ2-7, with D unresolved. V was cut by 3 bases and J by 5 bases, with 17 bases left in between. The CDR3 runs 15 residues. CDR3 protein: CASSFYIGKVHEQYF. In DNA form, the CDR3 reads TGTGCCAGCAGTTTTTACATTGGCAAAGTGCACGAGCAGTACTTC.

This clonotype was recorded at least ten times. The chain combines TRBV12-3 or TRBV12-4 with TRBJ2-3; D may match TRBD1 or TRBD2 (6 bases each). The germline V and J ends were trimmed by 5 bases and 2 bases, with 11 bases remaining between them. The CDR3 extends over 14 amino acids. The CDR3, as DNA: TGTGCCAGCAGTAGGGGGGTTGACACAGATACGCAGTATTTT. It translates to CASSRGVDTDTQYF.

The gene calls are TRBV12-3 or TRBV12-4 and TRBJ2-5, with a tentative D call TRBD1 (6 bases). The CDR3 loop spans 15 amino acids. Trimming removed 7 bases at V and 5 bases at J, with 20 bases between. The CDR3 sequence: CASTQGQGPSETQYF. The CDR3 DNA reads TGTGCCAGCACCCAGGGGCAGGGGCCGTCGGAGACCCAGTACTTC.